Sequencing of this T cell receptor (beta chain) was carried out in a study of T-cell memory formation after mild COVID-19. Study context: TCR clustering was largely donor specific.

With 4 bases clipped from V and 2 bases from J, the junction kept 7 bases outside the gene matches. The germline V gene has CDR1 SGHRS and CDR2 YFSETQ. The length of the CDR3 is 15 residues. 5'RACE, which relied on constant-segment primers, yielded TCR alpha and TCR beta cDNA libraries carrying sample barcodes and UMIs. From the 5' RACE reads, TCRdb called clonotypes with MiXCR, one entry per CDR3 protein. The table shows around 210,000 distinct CDR3 sequences, with over 9.5% occurring only once. Source material: PBMCs or a T cell subset sorted from them (not recorded which). This chain joins TRBV5-1 and TRBJ2-5; 8 nucleotides line up with TRBD2. The receptor was isolated from a man aged 18 to 35 who had mild COVID-19 (a few samples of this study predate the infection). Cell type and time point are not known. The CDR3 protein is CASSMSGLEQETQYF. CDR3 sequence (DNA): TGCGCCAGCAGCATGTCGGGACTAGAGCAAGAGACCCAGTACTTC.